The 6 T cell receptor beta chains presented below share a single source sample, sequenced in a study of cytotoxic CD8 clonotypes in ibrutinib-treated CLL. Sequenced by immunoSEQ multiplex PCR; TCRdb stores in-frame clones only, minus some. The sample includes roughly 200,000 clones, about three quarters of them seen just once. This sample comprised PBMCs, obtained after 12 months of ibrutinib treatment. Receptor source: a human donor with chronic lymphocytic leukemia.

The rearrangement joins TRBV30 to TRBJ2-1, with TRBD2 as a possible D gene (6 bases). Deletions cut 4 bases from V and 4 bases from J, with 17 bases between. This CDR3 comprises 15 residues. Germline values: CDR1 GTSNPN, CDR2 SVGIG (reference sequence). Here the CDR3 DNA reads TGTGCCTGGATGGCCCGGGGGACCGTTTACAATGAGCAGTTCTTC. Translating it yields CAWMARGTVYNEQFF.

The V gene is TRBV4-1, the J gene TRBJ2-2, with D perhaps matching TRBD1 or TRBD2 (6 bases each). The CDR3 is made up of 14 amino acids. The germline V gene has CDR1 MGHRA and CDR2 YSYEKL. Between the trimmed V and J ends, which lost 5 bases and 4 bases, there was a span of 11 bases. The CDR3 sequence is CASSWGAGTGELFF. The DNA of the CDR3 is TGCGCCAGCAGCTGGGGGGCGGGCACCGGGGAGCTGTTTTTT.

This clone was counted a single time. The chain is built from TRBV6-5 and TRBJ2-1; 7 nucleotides line up with TRBD1. Germline V gives CDR1 MNHEY, CDR2 SVGAGI. The junction had 2 bases not matched to a gene; V was cut back by 2 bases and J by 10 bases. The CDR3 extends over 12 amino acids. The CDR3 sequence: CASSYRGREQFF. CDR3 in DNA: TGTGCCAGCAGTTACAGGGGGCGGGAGCAGTTCTTC.

Here the CDR3 reads CASSSARGTYNEQFF. The CDR3 nucleotides read TGTGCCAGCAGTTCTGCGCGGGGAACCTACAATGAGCAGTTCTTC. V usage is TRBV9 and J usage is TRBJ2-1, with a possible D match to TRBD2 (6 bases). Deletions cut 5 bases from V and 2 bases from J, with 14 bases between. The CDR3 is made up of 15 amino acids. In germline, CDR1 is SGDLS, CDR2 YYNGEE.

The V and J genes are TRBV28 and TRBJ2-7, with D perhaps given as TRBD1 or TRBD2 (7 bases each). Germline values: CDR1 MDHEN, CDR2 SYDVKM. The CDR3 runs to 13 residues. V lost 3 bases and J lost 4, with 10 bases in between. CDR3 protein: CASSLQGGYEQYF. CDR3 coding DNA: TGTGCCAGCAGTTTGCAGGGGGGGTACGAGCAGTACTTC.

The rearrangement uses TRBV18 and TRBJ1-1; 9 nucleotides match TRBD1. There are 16 residues in the CDR3. Trimming cost V 4 bases and J 4 bases; bases outside gene matches: 10. Germline V lookup: CDR1 KGHSH, CDR2 LQKENI. The CDR3 nucleotides read TGTGCCAGCTCACAAAGGATACAGGGGGCGAGCACTGAAGCTTTCTTT. The encoded protein is CASSQRIQGASTEAFF.